This T cell receptor (beta chain) was sequenced in a study of shared T cell receptors in the human thymus. This CDR3 has 17 residues. Germline CDR1 reads ENHRY; CDR2 reads SYGVKD. V shed 6 bases and J 3 bases; nucleotides not matched to a gene: 15. Assay: immunoSEQ multiplex PCR; the TCRdb copy retains only in-frame clones and omits some. The sample carries about 610,000 clones, 70% to 90% recorded once. The data also belong to a second study, concerning human thymus T cells. As reported in that work: The study used thymus tissue resected during corrective heart surgery. Thymic and blood repertoires appeared to show biased V and J gene usage.

Sequences were obtained from thymocytes. The clonotype comes from a boy under three years old with a congenital heart defect. The chain links TRBV10-3 to TRBJ2-7; 9 bases fit TRBD1. CDR3 DNA sequence: TGTGCCATCAGCCATCCCAGGGGGGACAGGGCATTCTACGAGCAGTACTTC. It encodes CAISHPRGDRAFYEQYF.